The 7 T cell receptor beta chains below come from one sample, sequenced in a study of T-cell reconstitution after alpha-beta-depleted transplantation in children. Researchers prepared the TCRbeta library using unique molecular identifiers, the study reports. Each CDR3 protein gets one entry after TCRdb re-called the PCR reads with MiXCR. The sample carries approximately 400,000 distinct CDR3 sequences, around 9.9% recorded once. This material consisted of PBMCs from the stem cell graft donor, taken from the stem cell graft. Receptor source: a human donor who donated a stem cell graft to a child with acute myeloid leukemia.

The rearrangement joins TRBV5-5 to TRBJ2-1; the D gene is possibly TRBD2 (6 bases). Germline CDR1 reads SGHKS; CDR2 reads YYEKEE (reference sequence). This CDR3 comprises 15 residues. With 1 base removed from V and 5 bases from J, the gap between germline ends came to 13 bases. For the CDR3, the DNA is TGTGCCAGCAGCTTGAGTTGGGGGGTTAACAATGAGCAGTTCTTC. Amino acids: CASSLSWGVNNEQFF.

This sequence joins TRBV20-1 and TRBJ1-1, with a possible D match to TRBD1 (5 bases). The V gene's germline CDR1 is DFQATT and CDR2 SNEGSKA (reference sequence). CDR3 length: 13 residues. The CDR3 nucleotides are TGCCGCGGGGCAGGGCACTCGAACACTGAAGCTTTCTTT. The encoded protein is CRGAGHSNTEAFF.

This clonotype showed up many times. The V call is TRBV6-1, the J call TRBJ2-7; a weak D match, TRBD2 (5 bases). V dropped 6 bases and J dropped 2 bases, with 11 bases sitting between them. This CDR3 region has 13 residues. Germline loops: CDR1 MNHNS, CDR2 SASEGT. CDR3 nucleotide sequence: TGTGCCAGCAGCCCTCCCGGGGCCTACGAGCAGTACTTC. Translation: CASSPPGAYEQYF.

The J gene is TRBJ2-3, the V gene TRBV5-1; 7 bases are shared with TRBD1. The V gene end was trimmed by 3 bases and the J gene end by 2 bases; junction bases not matched to a gene: 6. The V gene's germline CDR1 is SGHRS and CDR2 YFSETQ. The CDR3 sequence is 15 residues long. Written as DNA, the CDR3 is TGCGCCAGCAGCTCAACAGGGGACCCCACAGATACGCAGTATTTT. This translates into CASSSTGDPTDTQYF.

This clonotype was observed a handful of times. The CDR3 region is CASSPRSSGVGTDTQYF. The DNA of the CDR3 is TGTGCCAGCAGCCCCCGGAGTAGCGGGGTCGGCACAGATACGCAGTATTTT. V and J are TRBV6-1 and TRBJ2-3; 8 nucleotides agree with TRBD2. The ends lost 6 bases at V and 1 base at J; junction bases unmatched: 12. The length of the CDR3 is 17 residues. Looked up from germline, CDR1 is MNHNS and CDR2 is SASEGT.

V gene TRBV19 combines with J gene TRBJ2-7; 8 bases line up with TRBD2. Per germline, CDR1 LNHDA and CDR2 SQIVND (reference sequence). The CDR3 loop spans 13 amino acids. J gave up 3 bases and V 5 bases, and 3 bases lay outside the gene matches. The CDR3 coding sequence is TGTGCCAGTAGTCCTAGCGGGTACTACGAGCAGTACTTC. This codes for CASSPSGYYEQYF.

This clonotype was counted ten times or more. The chain combines TRBV7-9 with TRBJ2-2; 8 bases map to TRBD1. Per the germline V gene, CDR1 is SEHNR and CDR2 is FQNEAQ (reference sequence). This CDR3 has 16 residues. V shed 5 bases and J 10 bases; nucleotides not matched to a gene: 15. The CDR3 DNA is TGTGCCAGCAGCGCTCTTGTGGACAGGGTGCTCGCGGAGCTGTTTTTT. Protein: CASSALVDRVLAELFF.